The 27 T cell receptor beta chains below come from one sample, sequenced in a study of blood T cells in healthy people across ages. Through a sample-barcoded 5' primer and a J-beta primer mix, a second PCR was run for about 6 to 12 cycles. One entry per CDR3 protein, called by TCRdb with MiXCR from the 5' RACE reads. Here the sample spans under 2,000,000 distinct CDR3 sequences, less than 50% being singletons. The sample was blood. These receptors all come from a woman in her thirties or forties in good health.

The chain joins TRBV28 to TRBJ2-5, with a weak D call TRBD1 (6 bases). Germline V CDR1 and CDR2: MDHEN, SYDVKM. Deletions cut 5 bases from V and 3 bases from J, with 19 bases between. The CDR3 sequence is 16 residues long. This CDR3 reads CASSLVPTGFKETQYF. In DNA form, the CDR3 reads TGTGCCAGCAGTCTAGTCCCGACAGGTTTCAAAGAGACCCAGTACTTC. The full variable domain, its missing parts supplied by reference TRBV28 and TRBJ2-5, is DVKVTQSSRYLVKRTGEKVFLECVQDMDHENMFWYRQDPGLGLRLIYFSYDVKMKEKGDIPEGYSVSREKKERFSLILESASTNQTSMYLCASSLVPTGFKETQYFGPGTRLLVL.

The chain has TRBV7-2 and TRBJ2-5, with no clear D. V was clipped by 4 bases and J by 1 base, with 13 bases between them. Germline CDR1 SGHTA, CDR2 FQGNSA. This CDR3 is built from 15 residues. The CDR3 nucleotides read TGTGCCAGCAGCTCCGACCCCGGGCCCCAAGAGACCCAGTACTTC. Its translation is CASSSDPGPQETQYF.

The CDR3 sequence is CASSPRDRGRVGGGYTF. In DNA form, the CDR3 reads TGTGCCAGCAGCCCCCGGGACAGGGGAAGAGTAGGTGGCGGCTACACCTTC. The rearrangement links TRBV7-2 to TRBJ1-2, with TRBD1 matching over 10 bases. CDR1 is SGHTA, CDR2 FQGNSA, per germline. The V and J ends lost 5 bases and 8 bases, in that order; junction bases with no gene match: 17. The CDR3 extends over 17 amino acids.

The rearrangement links TRBV20-1 to TRBJ2-7, with TRBD2 matching 9 bases. J lost 2 bases, V lost 7 bases, and 9 bases had no gene match. This CDR3 spans 14 amino acids. Germline CDR1 reads DFQATT; CDR2 reads SNEGSKA (reference sequence). The CDR3 is CSGARGGGAYEQYF. CDR3 DNA sequence: TGCAGTGGTGCCCGAGGCGGGGGGGCCTACGAGCAGTACTTC.

V usage is TRBV27 and J usage is TRBJ2-5, with 16 bases that match TRBD2. The CDR3 spans 16 residues. CDR1 and CDR2 from the germline V gene are MNHEY and SMNVEV (reference sequence). With V trimmed by 6 bases and J by 4 bases, 5 bases remained unmatched. This CDR3 is CASRGTSGGAAETQYF. CDR3 coding DNA: TGTGCCAGCAGGGGGACTAGCGGGGGGGCGGCAGAGACCCAGTACTTC.

The rearrangement uses TRBV6-5 and TRBJ1-2; D gene uncertain. Trimming shortened V by 6 bases and J by 5 bases, and 13 bases separated the two germline ends. CDR1 is MNHEY, CDR2 SVGAGI, per germline. The length of the CDR3 is 13 residues. DNA for the CDR3: TGTGCCAGCAGATTCGACGGGCTGTATGGCTACACCTTC. Translated: CASRFDGLYGYTF.

This clonotype showed up just a few times. V is TRBV6-5 and J is TRBJ1-2; D call uncertain. The CDR3 extends over 13 amino acids. Germline CDR1 and CDR2: MNHEY and SVGAGI. V gave up 5 bases and J gave up 2 bases, with 9 bases separating them. The CDR3, as DNA: TGTGCCAGCAGTAGGATACTCAACTATGGCTACACCTTC. Protein: CASSRILNYGYTF.

The genes are TRBV3-1 and TRBJ2-5, with 9 bases that match TRBD2. The J segment lost 2 bases and the V segment lost 8 bases, leaving 9 bases of the junction unmatched. This CDR3 comprises 15 residues. Germline V gene data show CDR1 as LGHDT and CDR2 as YNNKEL (reference sequence). DNA of the CDR3: TGTGCCAGCCTCCTTGTAGCGGGGGTACAAGAGACCCAGTACTTC. Amino acid sequence: CASLLVAGVQETQYF.

This clonotype was counted a few times. CDR3 amino acids: CASSQRRASYNEQFF. The CDR3 DNA reads TGTGCCAGCAGTCAAAGACGGGCCTCCTACAATGAGCAGTTCTTC. This chain connects TRBV12-3 or TRBV12-4 to TRBJ2-1; D is uncertain. Trimming stripped 5 bases from V and 0 bases from J, with 11 bases between. This CDR3 has 15 amino acids.

This clonotype was recorded a few times. The chain is built from TRBV20-1 and TRBJ2-7; D perhaps matches TRBD1 (5 bases). The CDR3 has 14 amino acids. Trimming took off 6 bases at V and 1 base at J, with 16 bases between the two ends. The germline V gene has CDR1 DFQATT and CDR2 SNEGSKA (reference sequence). CDR3 residues: CSAADRQRSYEQYF. The CDR3 DNA follows: TGCAGTGCCGCAGACCGACAGCGATCCTACGAGCAGTACTTC.

The chain employs TRBV27 and TRBJ1-2; tentatively, D is TRBD1 (6 bases). Germline V gene data show CDR1 as MNHEY and CDR2 as SMNVEV (reference sequence). The V end was cut by 2 bases, the J end by 13 bases, with 20 bases between. The CDR3 is 14 residues long. The CDR3 spells CASSLTQSGGLLTF. The CDR3 region has the DNA TGTGCCAGCAGTTTAACACAAAGTGGGGGCCTCCTCACCTTC.

The V and J genes are TRBV6-6 and TRBJ1-5; 9 nucleotides agree with TRBD1. The V gene end was trimmed by 6 bases and the J gene end by 6 bases; junction bases not matched to a gene: 6. From germline, CDR1 is MNHNY and CDR2 SVGAGI (reference sequence). The CDR3 is made up of 14 amino acids. The DNA for the CDR3 is TGTGCCAGCAGCCAAACAGGGGGCTCTCAGCCCCAGCATTTT. Translating gives CASSQTGGSQPQHF.

V is TRBV20-1 and J is TRBJ2-1, with TRBD2 as a possible D gene (5 bases). Germline V gene lookup returns CDR1 DFQATT and CDR2 SNEGSKA (reference sequence). The CDR3 extends over 15 amino acids. The V end was cut by 6 bases, the J end by 10 bases, with 25 bases between. DNA of the CDR3: TGCAGTGCCGCCCCCCCACTAGACTCCGATTCGGAGCAGTTCTTC. This encodes CSAAPPLDSDSEQFF.

The chain joins TRBV28 to TRBJ2-7; D is uncertain. This CDR3 is 15 amino acids long. V was trimmed by 2 bases and J by 3 bases, leaving 14 bases between them. Germline loops: CDR1 MDHEN, CDR2 SYDVKM. CDR3 bases: TGTGCCAGCAGTTTAAGGCGGCAGCATATCTACGAGCAGTACTTC. It codes for CASSLRRQHIYEQYF.

There are a few counts of this clonotype. The gene calls are TRBV12-3 or TRBV12-4 and TRBJ2-5, with a weak D call TRBD2 (6 bases). The CDR3 length is 15 residues. Trimming removed 5 bases from V and 1 base from J, with 14 bases in between. This CDR3 is CASSLRGASQETQYF. The CDR3 DNA follows: TGTGCCAGCAGTCTCCGCGGGGCCTCCCAAGAGACCCAGTACTTC.

The chain carries TRBV21-1 and TRBJ2-6; the table names TRBD2, a call not compared with the DNA. TRBV21-1 is annotated as a pseudogene. This CDR3 is built from 20 residues. CDR3 coding DNA: TGTGCCAGCAGTCCCTCCCCCATGGCCTTGTTGGATCCTGGGGCCAACGTCCTGACTTTC. It encodes CASSPSPMALLDPGANVLTF.

V usage is TRBV20-1 and J usage is TRBJ2-3, with D unresolved. Trimming cost V 4 bases and J 0 bases, with 14 bases left between them. From germline, CDR1 is DFQATT and CDR2 SNEGSKA (reference sequence). CDR3 length: 15 amino acids. Written as DNA, the CDR3 is TGCAGTGCTACCCCTAAAGGCAGAAGCACAGATACGCAGTATTTT. It codes for CSATPKGRSTDTQYF.

This chain links TRBV5-1 with TRBJ2-7, with D maybe TRBD1 (5 bases). The CDR3 contains 14 residues. Germline CDR1 is SGHRS and CDR2 is YFSETQ. V dropped 1 base and J dropped 4 bases, with 12 bases sitting between them. CDR3 nucleotide sequence: TGCGCCAGCAGCTTGAAAGGGGCGGTTTACGAGCAGTACTTC. It specifies CASSLKGAVYEQYF.

V is TRBV7-9 and J is TRBJ2-7; D is ambiguous. This CDR3 has 13 amino acids. Germline values: CDR1 SEHNR, CDR2 FQNEAQ (reference sequence). The V and J ends lost 3 bases and 2 bases respectively, with 8 bases between them. DNA for the CDR3: TGTGCCAGCAGCTTTACACAGACCTACGAGCAGTACTTC. It is translated as CASSFTQTYEQYF.

This clonotype came up a few times. The chain recombines TRBV6-2 or TRBV6-3 with TRBJ2-4; D may be TRBD2 (6 bases). The length of the CDR3 is 15 residues. The V end was cut by 8 bases, the J end by 4 bases, with 18 bases between. Germline CDR1 MNHEY, CDR2 SVGEGT. CDR3 sequence (DNA): TGTGCCAGCGCCGAAAGAGGGACTGTGAAAAACATTCAGTACTTC. Protein sequence: CASAERGTVKNIQYF.

This clonotype came up a few times. The chain carries TRBV28 and TRBJ2-1; D is unclear. The CDR3 extends over 16 amino acids. Germline V lookup: CDR1 MDHEN, CDR2 SYDVKM. The V end was cut by 2 bases, the J end by 6 bases, with 17 bases between. The CDR3 spells CASSLASGPVGNEQFF. In nucleotides, the CDR3 is TGTGCCAGCAGTTTAGCCTCGGGCCCGGTGGGCAATGAGCAGTTCTTC. The full variable domain, rest sourced from reference TRBV28 and TRBJ2-1, is DVKVTQSSRYLVKRTGEKVFLECVQDMDHENMFWYRQDPGLGLRLIYFSYDVKMKEKGDIPEGYSVSREKKERFSLILESASTNQTSMYLCASSLASGPVGNEQFFGPGTRLTVL.

A few counts support this clonotype. This sequence joins TRBV9 and TRBJ2-5, with D perhaps being TRBD1 or TRBD2 (5 bases each). Germline CDR1 is SGDLS and CDR2 is YYNGEE. CDR3 length: 15 amino acids. V lost 0 bases and J lost 3, with 12 bases in between. The CDR3 DNA follows: TGTGCCAGCAGCGTAGGGCGGGCCAGGGAAGAGACCCAGTACTTC. Its translation: CASSVGRAREETQYF.

The chain carries TRBV6-2 or TRBV6-3 and TRBJ2-7; the D call may be TRBD1 or TRBD2 (5 bases each). Germline V gene sequence: CDR1 MNHEY, CDR2 SVGEGT. The CDR3 has 14 residues. Between the trimmed V and J ends, which lost 6 bases and 3 bases, there was a span of 15 bases. CDR3 region: CASRLQDSSYEQYF. The CDR3 DNA reads TGTGCCAGCAGGCTACAGGACTCGAGCTACGAGCAGTACTTC.

The rearrangement links TRBV4-1 to TRBJ2-6; D remains unclear. The CDR3 has 16 residues. Per germline, CDR1 MGHRA and CDR2 YSYEKL. Trimming took 2 bases from V and 1 from J, leaving 9 bases between them. CDR3 amino acids: CASSQPQSSGANVLTF. Here the CDR3 DNA reads TGCGCCAGCAGCCAACCGCAGAGTTCTGGGGCCAACGTCCTGACTTTC.

The count of this clonotype is one. The chain combines TRBV7-9 with TRBJ2-7; TRBD1 matches at 8 bases. J gave up 7 bases and V 3 bases, and 14 bases lay outside the gene matches. Germline assignment: CDR1 SEHNR and CDR2 FQNEAQ (reference sequence). The CDR3 consists of 16 residues. CDR3 nucleotide sequence: TGTGCCAGCAGCTTTACGACAGGGGTGACCTACAATGAGCAGTACTTC. Protein: CASSFTTGVTYNEQYF.

This chain uses TRBV7-3 with TRBJ1-1; weak D call: TRBD1 (5 bases). CDR3 length equals 13 residues. Trimming removed 5 bases from V and 3 bases from J, with 10 bases in between. Germline CDR1 is SGHTA and CDR2 is FQGTGA. CDR3 DNA sequence: TGTGCCAGCAGCATTGGGGCCTACACTGAAGCTTTCTTT. It encodes CASSIGAYTEAFF.

The chain has TRBV5-1 and TRBJ2-1; no reliable D call. The germline CDR1 and CDR2 sequences are SGHRS and YFSETQ. V lost 3 bases and J lost 1, with 14 bases in between. The CDR3 consists of 16 residues. This chain's CDR3 is CASSWTRVASYNEQFF. In DNA, the CDR3 is TGCGCCAGCAGCTGGACCCGGGTCGCATCCTACAATGAGCAGTTCTTC.